The T cell receptor beta chain under discussion was sequenced for a study of CD8 T cells in ankylosing spondylitis listed by TCRdb under 2017. General notes on the study: T cell receptor beta repertoires were profiled in healthy donors and ankylosing spondylitis patients so that disease-linked TCR variants could be found. The full study cohort comprised 25 ankylosing spondylitis patients and about 110 healthy donors. Peripheral blood samples were taken, and synovial fluid was additionally collected from ankylosing spondylitis patients.

To note about this clonotype: Its antigen is not yet known. There are no base qualities to consult, and no much larger clone falls within one base.

The germline V and J ends show losses of 4 bases and 0 bases respectively, and no gene match explains 11 bases of the junction. The CDR3 sequence holds 19 residues, the cysteine and phenylalanine included. Only CDR3 DNA remains: 57 bases, in frame from the first base. In the germline V gene, CDR1 corresponds to SGHRS and CDR2 to YFSETQ. Sequencing was carried out with an Illumina HiSeq 2500. TCR beta libraries were prepared by quantitative 5'-RACE with molecular barcodes. On the study's bioinformatics: To identify disease-linked TCR variants, a new computational method was used, one built on a probabilistic model of VDJ rearrangement. TCRdb redid the processing of the public reads, applying fastp at Q25 and MiXCR, and retained in-frame beta chains. Identical CDR3 protein sequences are pooled into one entry, listed with their most common genes and DNA. It is TCRdb's table, rather than the study itself, that gives the V and J calls and clone size. Across this sample there are under 250,000 distinct CDR3 sequences, with under 35% seen only once. Around 4.4% of the sample comes from the top ten.

Results the study describes overall, beyond this receptor: The disease-linked clones were reported as significantly enriched in matched synovial fluid samples from ankylosing spondylitis patients. Blood from ankylosing spondylitis patients appeared to be characterized by a TCR beta motif composed of 7 to 9 highly homologous amino acid variants. Some TCR beta motif variants had previously been reported in synovial fluid and blood of reactive arthritis patients, which suggested common disease-initiation mechanisms. The disease-linked clones had a CD8+ phenotype and were found at relatively low frequencies in peripheral blood.

Sequencing was performed on blood, either unsorted or a sorted T cell fraction (not recorded which). This receptor was identified in a male donor with ankylosing spondylitis or in good health (not recorded which). The rearrangement joined TRBV5-1 to TRBJ2-6, with 9 junctional bases fitting TRBD1. The CDR3 amino acid sequence is: CASSPGTGFSLSGANVLTF. The sequence in DNA is TGCGCCAGCAGCCCGGGGACAGGGTTCTCTCTCTCTGGGGCCAACGTCCTGACTTTC. Supplemented by the reference TRBV5-1 and TRBJ2-6 proteins around the CDR3, the complete variable domain is KAGVTQTPRYLIKTRGQQVTLSCSPISGHRSVSWYQQTPGQGLQFLFEYFSETQRNKGNFPGRFSGRQFSNSRSEMNVSTLELGDSALYLCASSPGTGFSLSGANVLTFGAGSRLTVL.